Each of the 9 T cell receptor beta chains below was sequenced from the same sample in a study of tissue T cells after allogeneic stem cell transplantation. Here immunoSEQ multiplex PCR was the method, and the copy in TCRdb shows in-frame clones only, minus some. Of roughly 21,000 clones listed, approximately 70% were seen once; the top ten hold 0.41%. The specimen was blood. Receptors were obtained from a female BALB/c mouse in good health. As its MHC haplotype, the strain has H2-d.

Points on this clone: Gene and germline names: mouse. The sequenced fragment ends 1 residue before the CDR3 boundary, so the rest is inferred from the germline J gene. The J gene is TRBJ2-1, the V gene TRBV31; 13 bases align to TRBD2. V trimming: 0 bases; J trimming: 0 bases; junction bases outside the gene matches: 2. The CDR3 is 17 amino acids. The germline V gene has CDR1 GKSSPN and CDR2 SITVG. Partial CDR3 DNA: TGTGCCTGGAGTCTGGGACTGGGGGGGTTTAACTATGCTGAGCAGTTC. It is translated as CAWSLGLGGFNYAEQF. The whole CDR3 reads CAWSLGLGGFNYAEQFF.

A remark on this clone: The gene names given are mouse names. The CDR3 end lies 1 residue beyond the end of the read and is filled in from the germline J gene. The V and J genes are TRBV31 and TRBJ1-5, with D possibly matching TRBD1 (5 bases). The CDR3 extends over 15 amino acids. Between the trimmed V and J ends, which lost 0 bases and 0 bases, there was a span of 9 bases. Germline V lookup: CDR1 GKSSPN, CDR2 SITVG. CDR3 region: CAWSLGRDNNQAPLF. The part of the CDR3 DNA that was read is TGTGCCTGGAGTCTAGGCAGGGATAACAACCAGGCTCCGCTT.

On this clone itself: The germline and genes are mouse ones. The CDR3 extends 1 residue past the end of the read, so its final part is completed from the germline J gene. The chain links TRBV29 to TRBJ1-4, with D tentatively TRBD1 (6 bases). The CDR3 contains 14 residues. Trimming left V 6 bases short and J 0 bases short, with 8 bases between. The germline CDR1 and CDR2 sequences are MSHET and SYDVDS. CDR3 sequence reads: CASRDSISNERLFF. The sequenced part of the CDR3 DNA is TGTGCTAGCAGGGACAGTATTTCCAACGAAAGATTATTT.

As concerns this clone: The gene names given are mouse names. The CDR3 end is not reached by the read, which stops 1 residue before it; the germline J gene fills it in. The chain carries TRBV13-2 and TRBJ1-6; no definite D call. TRBJ1-6 is an ORF for which the function is uncertain. The CDR3 has 15 amino acids. The V end was cut by 0 bases, the J end by 2 bases, with 6 bases between. Per the germline V gene, CDR1 is NNHNN and CDR2 is SYGAGS (reference sequence). The CDR3 region is CASGDGGTYNSPLYF. The DNA read from the CDR3 is TGTGCCAGCGGTGATGGTGGGACCTATAATTCGCCCCTCTAC.

In the case of this clone: The listed genes are named as in mouse. The sequenced fragment ends 1 residue before the CDR3 boundary, so the rest is inferred from the germline J gene. The chain employs TRBV1 and TRBJ1-4; D ambiguous. CDR1 and CDR2 (germline): NSQYPW, LRSPGD (reference sequence). Trimming shortened V by 2 bases and J by 4 bases, and 5 bases separated the two germline ends. The CDR3 spans 13 residues. CDR3 amino acids: CTCSAPGNERLFF. The sequenced part of the CDR3 DNA is TGCACCTGCAGTGCACCAGGCAACGAAAGATTATTT. Drawing the rest from reference TRBV1 and TRBJ1-4, the complete variable domain is VTLLEQNPRWRLVPRGQAVNLRCILKNSQYPWMSWYQQDLQKQLQWLFTLRSPGDKEVKSLPGADYLATRVTDTELRLQVANMSQGRTLYCTCSAPGNERLFFGHGTKLSVL.

Points on this clone: Mouse names are used for the genes. The CDR3 end is not reached by the read, which stops 1 residue before it; the germline J gene fills it in. The V gene is TRBV29, the J gene TRBJ1-3; the match to TRBD1 covers 8 bases. Trimming took 2 bases from V and 4 from J; bases not matched to a gene: 1. The CDR3 is made up of 14 amino acids. Germline V gene data show CDR1 as MSHET and CDR2 as SYDVDS. Partial CDR3 DNA: TGTGCTAGCAGTTTACGGACAGGGGGAAATACGCTCTAT. Translated: CASSLRTGGNTLY. The complete CDR3 reads CASSLRTGGNTLYF.

Concerning this clone itself: Gene names follow the mouse nomenclature. The CDR3 end is not reached by the read, which stops 1 residue before it; the germline J gene fills it in. The J gene is TRBJ1-5, the V gene TRBV20; 7 bases align to TRBD1. With 4 bases clipped from V and 0 bases from J, the junction kept 3 bases outside the gene matches. This CDR3 is 14 amino acids long. CDR1 is GFQATS, CDR2 STVNSAI, per germline. The CDR3 reads CGAKQGNNNQAPLF. The DNA read from the CDR3 is TGTGGTGCTAAACAGGGGAATAACAACCAGGCTCCGCTT. The full variable domain, in which reference TRBV20 and TRBJ1-5 provide the parts outside the CDR3, is GALVYQYPRRTICKSGTSMRMECQAVGFQATSVAWYRQSPQKTFELIALSTVNSAIKYEQNFTQEKFPISHPNLSFSSMTVLNAYLEDRGLYLCGAKQGNNNQAPLFGEGTRLSVL.

Remarks on this clone: Here the gene names and germline are mouse. The read stops 1 residue short of the end of the CDR3; the missing end is completed from the germline J gene. The chain has TRBV13-1 and TRBJ1-3; a weak D match, TRBD1 (5 bases). The CDR3 extends over 15 amino acids. From germline, CDR1 is NSHNY and CDR2 SYGAGN. Deletions cut 7 bases from V and 0 bases from J, with 14 bases between. CDR3 region: CASGDRNFSGNTLYF. CDR3 DNA, as far as it was read: TGTGCCAGCGGAGACAGAAATTTTTCTGGAAATACGCTCTAT.

In the case of this clone: Here the gene names and germline are mouse. The DNA ends 1 residue before the CDR3 does, and the rest of the CDR3 is filled in from the germline J gene. The chain recombines TRBV29 with TRBJ2-4, with D unclear. With 2 bases removed from V and 0 bases from J, the gap between germline ends came to 3 bases. Germline loops: CDR1 MSHET, CDR2 SYDVDS. The CDR3 spans 13 residues. The CDR3 spells CASSLHSQNTLYF. CDR3 bases read: TGTGCTAGCAGTTTACATAGTCAAAACACCTTGTAC.